This TCR beta chain comes out of a study of T cell repertoires in cytomegalovirus infection (dated by TCRdb to the late 2010s). A note on the overall study: Peptide stimulations targeted recently identified HLA-C-restricted CMV epitopes, whose presentation resists viral immunomodulation, together with well-studied HLA-B-restricted epitopes. Donor HLA type was relevant to the analysis, as public TCR beta signatures indicated carriage of CMV infection together with the matching HLA type. Findings and caveats that apply to the study as a whole: In both this cohort and an independent roughly 350-donor cohort, the cumulative frequency of public TCR beta family members distinguished carriers of CMV infection plus the relevant HLA type. The ex vivo response was dominated by HLA-C-restricted CMV-specific TCR beta clonotypes, which also provided the single most frequent clonotype in two of eight donors.

This clonotype was seen only a few times. Its antigen is currently not known. No much larger clonotype is one base removed from it; base qualities were not supplied. The sample's treatment or condition label, in plain terms: in vitro stimulation with specific CMV peptide epitopes to enrich CMV-specific T cells. Trimming removed 5 bases from V and 2 bases from J; the gene matches leave 6 bases unexplained. The CDR3 goes from the cysteine to the phenylalanine over 15 residues. CDR3 DNA only is kept here, 45 bases in frame from base 1. According to the germline V gene, CDR1 reads MNHEY and CDR2 reads SVGAGI. Sequencing instrument: Illumina HiSeq 1500. TCRdb reran the public reads through fastp at Q25 and MiXCR, keeping productive beta chains. Every entry covers one CDR3 protein and lists the most common genes and DNA from its rows. The sample table records 150,000 or so distinct CDR3 sequences; about 20% of these occur just once. Clones ranked in the top ten supply roughly 25% of the sample.

Recombination connected TRBV6-5 to TRBJ1-1; 9 of the junction bases match TRBD1. This TCR derives from a human donor in good health (CMV status not recorded). Some clones in this sample may be carry-over from other donors' samples. The specimen was CD8+ T cells from cultured PBMCs, collected from culture after CMV antigen stimulation. CDR3 sequence: CASSPSGQGNTEAFF. The DNA sequence follows: TGTGCCAGCAGTCCATCGGGACAGGGAAACACTGAAGCTTTCTTT.